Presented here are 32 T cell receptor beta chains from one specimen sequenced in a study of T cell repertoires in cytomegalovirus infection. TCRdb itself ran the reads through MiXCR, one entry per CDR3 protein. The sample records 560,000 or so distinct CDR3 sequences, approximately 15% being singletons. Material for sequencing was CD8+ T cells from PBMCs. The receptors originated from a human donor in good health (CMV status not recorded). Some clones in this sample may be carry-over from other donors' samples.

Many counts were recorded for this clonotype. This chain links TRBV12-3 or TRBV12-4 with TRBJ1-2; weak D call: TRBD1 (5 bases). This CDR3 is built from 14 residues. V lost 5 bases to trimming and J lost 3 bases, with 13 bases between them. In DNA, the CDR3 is TGTGCCAGCAGTACCACGGGGGAGGACTATGGCTACACCTTC. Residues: CASSTTGEDYGYTF.

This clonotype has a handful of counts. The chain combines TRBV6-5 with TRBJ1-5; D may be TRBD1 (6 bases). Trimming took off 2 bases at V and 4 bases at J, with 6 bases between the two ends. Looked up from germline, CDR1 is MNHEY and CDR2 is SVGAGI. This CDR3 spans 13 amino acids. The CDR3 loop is CASSYRGNQPQHF. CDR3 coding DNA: TGTGCCAGCAGTTACAGGGGGAATCAGCCCCAGCATTTT.

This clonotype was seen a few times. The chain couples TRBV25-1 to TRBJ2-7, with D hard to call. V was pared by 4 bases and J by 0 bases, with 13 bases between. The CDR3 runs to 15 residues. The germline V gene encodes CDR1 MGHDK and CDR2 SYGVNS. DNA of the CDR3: TGTGCCAGCAGTGGGGCACAGAGTAGCTCCTACGAGCAGTACTTC. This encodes CASSGAQSSSYEQYF.

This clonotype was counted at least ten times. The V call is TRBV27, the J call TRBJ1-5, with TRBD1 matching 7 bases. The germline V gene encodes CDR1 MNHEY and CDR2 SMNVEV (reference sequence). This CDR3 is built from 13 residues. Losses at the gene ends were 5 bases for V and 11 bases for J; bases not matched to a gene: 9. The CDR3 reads CASSVIPGQSQHF. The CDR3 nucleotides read TGTGCCAGCAGTGTAATTCCGGGACAGTCCCAGCATTTT.

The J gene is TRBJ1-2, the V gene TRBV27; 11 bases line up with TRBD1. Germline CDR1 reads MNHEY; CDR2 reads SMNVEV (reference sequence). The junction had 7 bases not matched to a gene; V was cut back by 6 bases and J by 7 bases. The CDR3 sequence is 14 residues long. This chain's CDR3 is CASSAPGTGGGYTF. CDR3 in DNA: TGTGCCAGCAGCGCCCCTGGGACAGGGGGTGGCTACACCTTC.

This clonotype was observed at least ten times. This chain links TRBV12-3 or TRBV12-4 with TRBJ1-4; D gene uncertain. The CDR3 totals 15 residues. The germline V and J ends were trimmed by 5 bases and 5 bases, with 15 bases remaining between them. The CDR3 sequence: CASSPHAFANEKLFF. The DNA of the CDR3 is TGTGCCAGCAGTCCCCACGCTTTCGCCAATGAAAAACTGTTTTTT.

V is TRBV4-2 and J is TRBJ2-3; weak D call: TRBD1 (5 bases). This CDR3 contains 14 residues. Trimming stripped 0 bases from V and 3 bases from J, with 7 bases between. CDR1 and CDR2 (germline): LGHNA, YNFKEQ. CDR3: CASSQDRATDTQYF. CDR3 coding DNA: TGTGCCAGCAGCCAAGACAGGGCTACAGATACGCAGTATTTT.

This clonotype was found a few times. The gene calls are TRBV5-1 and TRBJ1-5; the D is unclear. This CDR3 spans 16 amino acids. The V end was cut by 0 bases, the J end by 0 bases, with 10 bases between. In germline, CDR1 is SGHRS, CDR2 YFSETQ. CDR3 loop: CASSLGPDGSNQPQHF. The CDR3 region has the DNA TGCGCCAGCAGCTTGGGTCCGGACGGTAGCAATCAGCCCCAGCATTTT.

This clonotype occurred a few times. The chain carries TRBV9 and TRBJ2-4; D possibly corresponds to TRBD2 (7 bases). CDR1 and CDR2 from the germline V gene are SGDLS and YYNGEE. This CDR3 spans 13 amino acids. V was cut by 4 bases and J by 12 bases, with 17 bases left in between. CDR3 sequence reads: CASSPRGGVAQYF. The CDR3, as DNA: TGTGCCAGCAGCCCGAGGGGGGGGGTGGCTCAGTACTTC.

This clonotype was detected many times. The CDR3 region is CASSLVQGAVYEQYF. The DNA for the CDR3 is TGTGCCAGCAGCTTAGTACAGGGGGCGGTCTACGAGCAGTACTTC. The rearrangement joins TRBV7-9 to TRBJ2-7; 9 nucleotides line up with TRBD1. There are 15 residues in the CDR3. The germline CDR1 and CDR2 sequences are SEHNR and FQNEAQ (reference sequence). V shed 1 base and J 3 bases; nucleotides not matched to a gene: 4.

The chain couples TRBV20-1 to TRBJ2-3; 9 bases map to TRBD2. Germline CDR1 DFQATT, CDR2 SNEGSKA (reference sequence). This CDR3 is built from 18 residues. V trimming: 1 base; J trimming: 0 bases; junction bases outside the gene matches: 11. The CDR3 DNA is TGCAGTGCTAGAGGGTTTAGCGGGAGTCGACCTAGCACAGATACGCAGTATTTT. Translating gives CSARGFSGSRPSTDTQYF.

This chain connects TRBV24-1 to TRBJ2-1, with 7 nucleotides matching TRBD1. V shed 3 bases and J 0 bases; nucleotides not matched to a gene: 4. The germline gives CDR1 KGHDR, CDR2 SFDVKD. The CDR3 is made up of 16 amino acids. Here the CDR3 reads CATSDPRDSSYNEQFF. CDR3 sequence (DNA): TGTGCCACCAGTGATCCCCGGGACAGCTCCTACAATGAGCAGTTCTTC.

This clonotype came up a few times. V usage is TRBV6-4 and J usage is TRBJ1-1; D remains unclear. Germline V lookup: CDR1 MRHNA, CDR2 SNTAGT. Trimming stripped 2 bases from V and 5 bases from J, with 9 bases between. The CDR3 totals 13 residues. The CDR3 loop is CASSDGGPTEAFF. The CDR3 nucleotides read TGTGCCAGCAGTGACGGTGGGCCAACTGAAGCTTTCTTT.

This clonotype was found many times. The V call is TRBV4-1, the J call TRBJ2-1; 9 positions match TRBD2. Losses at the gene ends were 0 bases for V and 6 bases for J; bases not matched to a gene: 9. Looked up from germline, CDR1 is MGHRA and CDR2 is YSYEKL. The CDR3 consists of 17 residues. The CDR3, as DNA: TGCGCCAGCAGCCAAGAGGGCACAGCGGGGGGTCGCAATGAGCAGTTCTTC. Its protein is CASSQEGTAGGRNEQFF.

The CDR3 DNA is TGTGCCAGCCTAAGTCGGACTGAAGCTTTCTTT. It is translated as CASLSRTEAFF. The rearrangement uses TRBV2 and TRBJ1-1; D call uncertain. This CDR3 has 11 amino acids. The V end was cut by 8 bases, the J end by 5 bases, with 9 bases between. CDR1 is SNHLY, CDR2 FYNNEI, per germline.

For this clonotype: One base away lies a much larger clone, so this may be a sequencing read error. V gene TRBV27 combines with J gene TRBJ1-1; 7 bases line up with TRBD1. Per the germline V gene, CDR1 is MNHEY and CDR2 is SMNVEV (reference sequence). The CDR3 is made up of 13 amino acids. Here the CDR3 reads CTSSLGTASEAFF. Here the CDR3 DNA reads TGTACCAGCAGTTTAGGGACAGCGAGTGAAGCTTTCTTT.

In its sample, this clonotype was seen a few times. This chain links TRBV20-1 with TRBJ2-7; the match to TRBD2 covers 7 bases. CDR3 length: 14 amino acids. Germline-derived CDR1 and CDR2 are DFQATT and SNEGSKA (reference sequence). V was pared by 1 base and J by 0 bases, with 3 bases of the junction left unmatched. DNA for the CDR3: TGCAGTGCTAGAGGGGGGGGTGTCTCCTACGAGCAGTACTTC. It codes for CSARGGGVSYEQYF.

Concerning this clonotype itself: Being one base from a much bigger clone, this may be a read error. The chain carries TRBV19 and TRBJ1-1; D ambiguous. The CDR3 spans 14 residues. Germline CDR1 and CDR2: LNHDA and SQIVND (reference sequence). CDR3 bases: TGTGCCAGTAGTCCCGGTCGGGTGAACACTGAAGCTTGCTTT. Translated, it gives CASSPGRVNTEACF.

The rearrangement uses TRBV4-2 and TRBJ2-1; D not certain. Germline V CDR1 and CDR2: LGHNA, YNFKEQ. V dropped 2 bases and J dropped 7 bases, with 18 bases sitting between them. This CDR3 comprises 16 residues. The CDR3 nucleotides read TGTGCCAGCAGCCAATTCTCTCGGATTATGTTTAATGAGCAGTTCTTC. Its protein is CASSQFSRIMFNEQFF.

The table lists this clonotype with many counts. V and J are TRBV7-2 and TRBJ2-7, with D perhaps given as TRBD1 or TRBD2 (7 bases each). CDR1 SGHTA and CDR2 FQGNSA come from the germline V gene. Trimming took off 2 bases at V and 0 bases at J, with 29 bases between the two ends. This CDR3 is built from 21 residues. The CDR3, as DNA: TGTGCCAGCAGCTTACCTTCTCGACAGGGAAGTGGGGGGGGGTCCTCCTACGAGCAGTACTTC. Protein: CASSLPSRQGSGGGSSYEQYF.

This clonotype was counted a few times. The CDR3 DNA reads as TGTGCCAGCAGCGTAGGCGAGCGGAGCCGCTCCTACGAGCAGTACTTC. This sequence encodes CASSVGERSRSYEQYF. V usage is TRBV9 and J usage is TRBJ2-7; D might be TRBD2 (5 bases). Germline loops: CDR1 SGDLS, CDR2 YYNGEE. This CDR3 spans 16 amino acids. Trimming took 0 bases from V and 0 from J, leaving 13 bases between them.

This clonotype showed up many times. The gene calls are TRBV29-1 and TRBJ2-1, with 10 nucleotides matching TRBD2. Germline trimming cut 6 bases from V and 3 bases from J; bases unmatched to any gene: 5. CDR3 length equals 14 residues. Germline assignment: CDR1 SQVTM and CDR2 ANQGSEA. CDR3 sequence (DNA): TGCAGCGTGGGGAGCGGGAGGGACTACAATGAGCAGTTCTTC. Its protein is CSVGSGRDYNEQFF.

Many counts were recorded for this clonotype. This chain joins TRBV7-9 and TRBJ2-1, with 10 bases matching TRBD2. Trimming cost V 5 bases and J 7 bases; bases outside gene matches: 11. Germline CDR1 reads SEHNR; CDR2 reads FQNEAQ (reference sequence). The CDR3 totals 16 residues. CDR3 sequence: CASSPPAGGPSNEQFF. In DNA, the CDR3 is TGTGCCAGCAGCCCGCCAGCGGGGGGGCCCAGTAATGAGCAGTTCTTC.

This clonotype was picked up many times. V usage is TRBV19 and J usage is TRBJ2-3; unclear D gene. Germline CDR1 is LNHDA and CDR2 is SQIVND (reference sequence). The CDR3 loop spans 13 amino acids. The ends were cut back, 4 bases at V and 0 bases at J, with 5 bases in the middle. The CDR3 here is CASSTTSTDTQYF. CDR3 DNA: TGTGCCAGTAGTACAACCAGCACAGATACGCAGTATTTT.

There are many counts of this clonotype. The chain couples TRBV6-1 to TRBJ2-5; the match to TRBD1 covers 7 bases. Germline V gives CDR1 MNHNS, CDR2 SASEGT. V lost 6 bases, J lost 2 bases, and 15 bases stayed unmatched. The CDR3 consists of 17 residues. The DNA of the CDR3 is TGTGCCAGCAGACCACAACGACAGGGTTGGGAACAAGAGACCCAGTACTTC. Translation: CASRPQRQGWEQETQYF.

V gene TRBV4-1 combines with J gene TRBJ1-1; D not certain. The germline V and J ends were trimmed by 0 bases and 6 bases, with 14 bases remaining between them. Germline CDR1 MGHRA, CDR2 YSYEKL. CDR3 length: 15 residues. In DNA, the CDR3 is TGCGCCAGCAGCCAAGAGCCTCCGGGTTCGCCTGAAGCTTTCTTT. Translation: CASSQEPPGSPEAFF.

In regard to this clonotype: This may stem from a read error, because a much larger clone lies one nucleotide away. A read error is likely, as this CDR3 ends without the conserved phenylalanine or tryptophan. The CDR3 bases are TGTGCCAGCCTACCCTCTAGACAGGGGGCTATCGGCACTGAAGCTTTCTAT. This translates into CASLPSRQGAIGTEAFY. The gene calls are TRBV12-3 or TRBV12-4 and TRBJ1-1; 10 bases align to TRBD1. This CDR3 comprises 17 residues. Trimming removed 8 bases from V and 4 bases from J; junction bases left unmatched: 16.

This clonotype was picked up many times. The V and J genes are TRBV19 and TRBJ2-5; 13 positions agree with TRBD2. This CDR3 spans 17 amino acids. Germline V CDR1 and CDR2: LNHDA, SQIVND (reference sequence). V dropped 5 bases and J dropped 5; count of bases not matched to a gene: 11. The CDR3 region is CASSAGTSGIPGETQYF. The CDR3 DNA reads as TGTGCCAGTAGTGCCGGGACTAGCGGGATTCCCGGGGAGACCCAGTACTTC.

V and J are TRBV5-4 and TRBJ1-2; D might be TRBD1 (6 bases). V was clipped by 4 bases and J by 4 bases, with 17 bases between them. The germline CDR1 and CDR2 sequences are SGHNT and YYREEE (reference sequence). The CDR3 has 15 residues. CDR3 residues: CASSQGGGRSYGYTF. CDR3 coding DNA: TGTGCCAGCAGCCAAGGGGGAGGACGAAGCTATGGCTACACCTTC.

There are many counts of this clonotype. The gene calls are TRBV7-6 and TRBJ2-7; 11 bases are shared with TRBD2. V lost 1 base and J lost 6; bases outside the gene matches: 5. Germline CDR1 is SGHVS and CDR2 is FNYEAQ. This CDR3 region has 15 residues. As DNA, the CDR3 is TGTGCCAGCAGCTTAGGTAGCGGGGGGGATCGCGAGCAGTACTTC. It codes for CASSLGSGGDREQYF.

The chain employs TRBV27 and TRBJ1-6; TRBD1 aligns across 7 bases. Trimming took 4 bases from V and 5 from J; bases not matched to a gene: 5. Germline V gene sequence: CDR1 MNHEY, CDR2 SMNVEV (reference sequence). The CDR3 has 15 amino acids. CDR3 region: CASSSLTGDNSPLHF. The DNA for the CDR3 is TGTGCCAGCAGTTCCCTTACAGGGGATAATTCACCCCTCCACTTT.

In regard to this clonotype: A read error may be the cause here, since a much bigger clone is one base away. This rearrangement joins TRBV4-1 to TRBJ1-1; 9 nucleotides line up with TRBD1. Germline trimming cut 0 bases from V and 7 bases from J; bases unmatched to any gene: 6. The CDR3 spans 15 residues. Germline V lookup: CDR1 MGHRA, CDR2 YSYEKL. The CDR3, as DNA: TGCGCCAGCAGCCAAGAGGGGACAGGGTCCAATGAAGCTTTCTTT. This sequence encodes CASSQEGTGSNEAFF.